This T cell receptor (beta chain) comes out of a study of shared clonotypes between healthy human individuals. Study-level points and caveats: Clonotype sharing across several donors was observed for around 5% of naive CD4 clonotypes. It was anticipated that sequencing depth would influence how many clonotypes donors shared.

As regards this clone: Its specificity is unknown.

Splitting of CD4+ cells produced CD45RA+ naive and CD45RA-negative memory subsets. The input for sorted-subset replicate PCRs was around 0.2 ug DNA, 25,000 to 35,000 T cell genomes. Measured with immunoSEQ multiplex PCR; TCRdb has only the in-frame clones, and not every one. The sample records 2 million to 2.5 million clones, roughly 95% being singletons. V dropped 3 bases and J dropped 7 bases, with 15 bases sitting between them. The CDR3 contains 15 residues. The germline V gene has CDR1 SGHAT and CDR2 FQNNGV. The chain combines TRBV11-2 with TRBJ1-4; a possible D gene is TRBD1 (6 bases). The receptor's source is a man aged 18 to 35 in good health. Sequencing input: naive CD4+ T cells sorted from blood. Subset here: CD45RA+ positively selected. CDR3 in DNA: TGTGCCAGCAGCTTCTCAGGGGAGAAGGGTGAAAAACTGTTTTTT. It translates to CASSFSGEKGEKLFF.